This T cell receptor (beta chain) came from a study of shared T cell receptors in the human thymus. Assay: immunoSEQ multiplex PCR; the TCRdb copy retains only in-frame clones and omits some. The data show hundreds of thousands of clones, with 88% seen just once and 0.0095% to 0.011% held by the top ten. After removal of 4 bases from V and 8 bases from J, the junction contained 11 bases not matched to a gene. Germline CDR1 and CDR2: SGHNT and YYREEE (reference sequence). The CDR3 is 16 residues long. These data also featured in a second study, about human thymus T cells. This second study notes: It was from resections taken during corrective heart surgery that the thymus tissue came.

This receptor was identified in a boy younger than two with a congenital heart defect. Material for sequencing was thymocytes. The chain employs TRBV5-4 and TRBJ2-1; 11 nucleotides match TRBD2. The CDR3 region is CASSLLAGGPGDEQFF. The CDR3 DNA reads TGTGCCAGCAGCCTGTTAGCGGGAGGGCCTGGCGATGAGCAGTTCTTC.